This T cell receptor beta chain is drawn from a study of blood T cell repertoires in COVID-19. Study-wide background: Material from acute and convalescent COVID-19 was sourced from the United States, Italy and Spain. PBMCs, B-cell-depleted T cells, or T cells provided the cDNA or gDNA that made up the material.

The CDR3 length is 14 residues. The germline gives CDR1 SGDLS, CDR2 YYNGEE. Trimming removed 0 bases from V and 2 bases from J, with 6 bases in between. In the authors' workflow: Scientists estimated how many nucleated cells there were by amplifying reference gene primers. The table came from immunoSEQ multiplex PCR; TCRdb's copy has only in-frame clones and leaves some out. V and J calls and clone size are as listed in that table; D and trimming were resolved from the DNA. The sample holds over 100,000 clones, about 70% seen once. The TCR originated in a woman aged 70-85 years with acute or convalescent COVID-19. This rearrangement joins TRBV9 to TRBJ1-3; tentative D call: TRBD1 (6 bases). Sample: peripheral blood. The CDR3 is CASSVGTAGNTIYF. The CDR3 nucleotides read TGTGCCAGCAGCGTAGGGACAGCTGGAAACACCATATATTTT.